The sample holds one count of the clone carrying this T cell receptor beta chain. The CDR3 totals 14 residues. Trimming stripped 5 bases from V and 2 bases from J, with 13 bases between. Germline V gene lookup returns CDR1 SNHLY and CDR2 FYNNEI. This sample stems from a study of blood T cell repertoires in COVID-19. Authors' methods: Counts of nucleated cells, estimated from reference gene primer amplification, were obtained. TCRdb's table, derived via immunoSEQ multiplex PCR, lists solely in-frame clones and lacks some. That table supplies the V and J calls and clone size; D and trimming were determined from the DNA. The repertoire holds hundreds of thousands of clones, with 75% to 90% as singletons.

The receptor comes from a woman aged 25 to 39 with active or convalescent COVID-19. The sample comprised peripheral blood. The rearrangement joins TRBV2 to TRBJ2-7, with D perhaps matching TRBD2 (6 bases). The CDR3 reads CASSPGLPPYEQYF. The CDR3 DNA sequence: TGTGCCAGCAGTCCGGGACTTCCGCCCTACGAGCAGTACTTC.